A single sample gave rise to the 15 T cell receptor beta chains below, sequenced in a study of identical twins (dated by TCRdb to about 2016). To prepare the library, 5' RACE was applied. These reads were obtained on an Illumina HiSeq 2000. The public reads were reprocessed in TCRdb via fastp at Q25 and MiXCR, keeping in-frame beta chains. Records with the same CDR3 protein are collapsed into one entry carrying the most frequent genes and DNA. This sample has fewer than 650,000 distinct CDR3 sequences in its table, and roughly 7.1% of those were observed once. In total, the top ten clones hold 1.6% of the sample. Another study also made use of these data, one on yellow fever vaccine responses in identical twins.

Sequencing was performed on PBMCs. These receptors all come from a woman aged 18-35 years in good health.

In its sample, this clonotype was seen many times. The gene calls are TRBV18 and TRBJ2-1; 10 nucleotides agree with TRBD2. Unmatched junction bases numbered 14, after V lost 3 bases and J lost 6 bases. Germline CDR1 and CDR2: KGHSH and LQKENI. This CDR3 is built from 18 residues. The CDR3 nucleotides read TGTGCCAGCTCACCTCCGGGTAGCGGGGGGCCCGGGATCAATGAGCAGTTCTTC. Encoded protein: CASSPPGSGGPGINEQFF.

This clonotype has more than one count but fewer than ten. The chain uses TRBV5-1 and TRBJ2-3; 14 bases are a match to TRBD2. J was trimmed by 3 bases and V by 4 bases; bases with no gene match: 7. Germline V gives CDR1 SGHRS, CDR2 YFSETQ. The CDR3 is made up of 17 amino acids. Written as DNA, the CDR3 is TGCGCCAGCAGCGGAGGGACTAGCGGGAGATTGACAGATACGCAGTATTTT. Amino acids: CASSGGTSGRLTDTQYF.

This clonotype was seen at least ten times. V gene TRBV2 combines with J gene TRBJ1-1; 8 bases line up with TRBD1. The CDR3 extends over 14 amino acids. Trimming took 5 bases from V and 1 from J; bases not matched to a gene: 3. Germline V gene sequence: CDR1 SNHLY, CDR2 FYNNEI. Here the CDR3 reads CASSYDRGNTEAFF. Written as DNA, the CDR3 is TGTGCCAGCAGTTACGACAGGGGGAACACTGAAGCTTTCTTT.

In this sample, this clonotype turned up a few times. The chain has TRBV4-1 and TRBJ2-3; 7 bases match TRBD1. Germline V lookup: CDR1 MGHRA, CDR2 YSYEKL. The CDR3 runs 15 residues. The J segment lost 2 bases and the V segment lost 5 bases, leaving 7 bases of the junction unmatched. DNA for the CDR3: TGCGCCAGCAGCTTTCGGGGACAGCACACAGATACGCAGTATTTT. It yields the protein CASSFRGQHTDTQYF.

This chain uses TRBV11-2 with TRBJ1-1; D is uncertain. Trimming pared 0 bases from V and 1 base from J, leaving 9 bases between. The CDR3 is 15 amino acids. Germline assignment: CDR1 SGHAT and CDR2 FQNNGV. The DNA of the CDR3 is TGTGCCAGCAGCTTAGATGCGGCAGGGAACACTGAAGCTTTCTTT. This translates into CASSLDAAGNTEAFF.

The table lists this clonotype with many counts. The J gene is TRBJ2-1, the V gene TRBV20-1, with a tentative D call TRBD1 (6 bases). The CDR3 is 15 residues long. CDR1 and CDR2 from the germline V gene are DFQATT and SNEGSKA (reference sequence). The DNA for the CDR3 is TGCAGCTATAATGTCTCCCCAGGGGATTACAATGAGCAGTTCTTC. Translation: CSYNVSPGDYNEQFF.

V is TRBV29-1 and J is TRBJ2-7; TRBD1 matches at 9 bases. The CDR3 spans 13 residues. The germline CDR1 and CDR2 sequences are SQVTM and ANQGSEA. V was pared by 4 bases and J by 7 bases, with 8 bases of the junction left unmatched. The DNA for the CDR3 is TGCAGCGTTGGGTGGGACAGGGTAGGGGAGCAGTACTTC. The encoded protein is CSVGWDRVGEQYF.

V and J are TRBV4-1 and TRBJ2-3, with 8 bases identical to TRBD2. This CDR3 spans 14 amino acids. The junction had 6 bases not matched to a gene; V was cut back by 5 bases and J by 5 bases. Germline loops: CDR1 MGHRA, CDR2 YSYEKL. The CDR3 sequence is CASSDGTRRDTQYF. The DNA of the CDR3 is TGCGCCAGCAGCGACGGGACTAGGAGAGATACGCAGTATTTT.

This clonotype has only a few counts. The chain has TRBV27 and TRBJ2-2; D is unclear. The V gene's germline CDR1 is MNHEY and CDR2 SMNVEV (reference sequence). Trimming cost V 4 bases and J 4 bases, with 13 bases left between them. The CDR3 loop spans 15 amino acids. The CDR3 region has the DNA TGTGCCAGCAGTTCCCCGGGTAGTCCCACCGGGGAGCTGTTTTTT. Its protein is CASSSPGSPTGELFF.

There are a few counts of this clonotype. The chain uses TRBV12-3 or TRBV12-4 and TRBJ1-4, with TRBD1 identical over 8 bases. Trimming took 2 bases from V and 5 from J; bases not matched to a gene: 10. The length of the CDR3 is 17 residues. The CDR3 DNA follows: TGTGCCAGCAGTTTAACCCTCCGGACAGGGTGGAATGAAAAACTGTTTTTT. Translation gives CASSLTLRTGWNEKLFF.

This clonotype has more than one count but fewer than ten. The rearrangement links TRBV28 to TRBJ2-1; possibly TRBD1 for D (5 bases). The CDR3 runs to 14 residues. In germline, CDR1 is MDHEN, CDR2 SYDVKM. Trimming left V 2 bases short and J 9 bases short, with 14 bases between. Here the CDR3 reads CASSLGGAASEQFF. The CDR3 DNA is TGTGCCAGCAGTTTAGGTGGGGCGGCTAGTGAGCAGTTCTTC.

This clonotype showed up just a few times. The chain couples TRBV28 to TRBJ2-1; possibly TRBD1 for D (5 bases). V dropped 4 bases and J dropped 6 bases, with 16 bases sitting between them. The CDR3 is made up of 15 amino acids. The germline gives CDR1 MDHEN, CDR2 SYDVKM. The chain's CDR3 is CASSSHQGAVNEQFF. CDR3 bases: TGTGCCAGCAGTTCACACCAAGGGGCAGTCAATGAGCAGTTCTTC.

The chain couples TRBV7-2 to TRBJ1-4; TRBD1 matches at 10 bases. Germline V gene data show CDR1 as SGHTA and CDR2 as FQGNSA. This CDR3 has 14 residues. V lost 6 bases to trimming and J lost 8 bases; unmatched junction nucleotides: 6. CDR3 region: CASRGTGEGEKLFF. The CDR3 DNA follows: TGTGCCAGCAGAGGGACAGGGGAGGGGGAAAAACTGTTTTTT.

The sample holds many counts of this clonotype. The V call is TRBV5-1, the J call TRBJ2-2; D might be TRBD1 (6 bases). Germline V gene data show CDR1 as SGHRS and CDR2 as YFSETQ. CDR3 size: 16 residues. Trimming took off 4 bases at V and 1 base at J, with 14 bases between the two ends. Here the CDR3 DNA reads TGCGCCAGCAGCCTGGTCGGGACATGGAACACCGGGGAGCTGTTTTTT. Protein product: CASSLVGTWNTGELFF.

Only a few counts were recorded for this clonotype. The chain carries TRBV12-3 or TRBV12-4 and TRBJ2-7; TRBD2 matches at 9 bases. Germline trimming cut 3 bases from V and 6 bases from J; bases unmatched to any gene: 3. The CDR3 consists of 13 residues. DNA for the CDR3: TGTGCCAGCAGTTTGGCGGGGGGGTTCGAGCAGTACGTC. This translates into CASSLAGGFEQYV.